This T cell receptor beta chain was observed in a study of blood T cell repertoires in COVID-19. On the study more broadly: Nucleic acid was either cDNA or gDNA, and it came from T cells, B-cell-depleted T cells, or PBMCs.

Trimming removed 6 bases at V and 3 bases at J, with 15 bases between. Germline V gene data show CDR1 as LGHDT and CDR2 as YNNKEL (reference sequence). This CDR3 contains 15 residues. Authors' analysis steps: Nucleated cell counts were estimated from reference gene primer amplification. The protocol was immunoSEQ multiplex PCR, while the TCRdb copy is restricted to in-frame clones and leaves out a portion. V, J and clone size were drawn from that table, and D and trimming were deduced from the DNA. The repertoire includes under 95,000 clones, 79% of them detected once, and about a quarter sits in the top ten. This clone has more than one count but fewer than ten.

This sequence originates from a man between 60 and 75 years old with active or convalescent COVID-19. The material sequenced was peripheral blood. The chain combines TRBV3-1 (or the pseudogene TRBV3-2) with TRBJ2-1, with D possibly TRBD2 on 6 matching bases. CDR3 protein: CASSTSGTGYNEQFF. The CDR3 nucleotides are TGTGCCAGCAGTACCTCCGGGACTGGCTACAATGAGCAGTTCTTC.